The T cell receptor (beta chain) described here comes from a study of shared clonotypes between healthy human individuals. The study's findings and limits: Sharing across four donors was highest in naive CD4 (approximately 5%) and lowest in memory CD8 (about 0.4%). Against clonotypes common to all four donors, non-shared ones had lower generation probabilities.

Each sorted subset replicate got 200 ng genomic DNA, 25,000 to 35,000 genomes. The protocol was immunoSEQ multiplex PCR, while the TCRdb copy is restricted to in-frame clones and leaves out a portion. Among around 2,000,000 clones listed, about 95% were seen once. Positive CCR7 selection of CD45RO-negative cells yielded the naive CD8 cells, and terminally differentiated effector memory CD45RA+ cells were excluded. Concerning this clone itself: Its antigen is currently unknown.

Germline CDR1 reads SEHNR; CDR2 reads FQNEAQ (reference sequence). Trimming removed 3 bases from V and 6 bases from J, with 11 bases in between. The CDR3 is 14 amino acids. The receptor was isolated from a man younger than 35 in good health. The rearrangement uses TRBV7-9 and TRBJ2-2; tentative D call: TRBD1 (6 bases). The sample taken for sequencing was naive CD8+ T cells sorted from blood. Here the CDR3 DNA reads TGTGCCAGCAGCTTTGTAGCAGGGGCCGGGGAGCTGTTTTTT. This translates into CASSFVAGAGELFF.